The present T cell receptor (beta chain) was sequenced within a study of regulatory T cells in long-lasting Graves disease. Study-wide results and limits: Persistent disease samples used TRBV28, TRBJ1-2 and TRBJ2-5 preferentially.

In building TCR beta libraries, iRepertoire HTBI primers were used together with Arm-PCR of CDR3 regions. From the multiplex PCR reads, TCRdb called clonotypes with MiXCR, one entry per CDR3 protein. The repertoire has about 470,000 distinct CDR3 sequences, roughly 15% of them found once; the top ten carry more than 10%. Germline loops: CDR1 SNHLY, CDR2 FYNNEI. The CDR3 contains 13 residues. This clonotype was observed many times. Its cognate antigen is unknown. The junction and the germline gene differ at one end; a read error may be behind it. The time point denotes: newly diagnosed GD, antithyroid drugs for less than 3 months. PBMCs provided the RNA from which the TCR library was made. In addition, the sample was reused for a study of T cells in Graves' hyperthyroidism and ophthalmopathy.

The starting material was peripheral blood mononuclear cells (PBMCs), obtained at new diagnosis, from a patient treated with antithyroid drugs. The receptor comes from a man aged 35 to 55 with Graves disease. V usage is TRBV2 and J usage is TRBJ2-4; 11 bases align to TRBD2. CDR3 bases: TGTGCCAGCGGGGGAGAATATAGCGGGAGGGCCGGCTTC. It encodes CASGGEYSGRAGF. Based on the CDR3 plus reference TRBV2 and TRBJ2-4, the full variable domain is EPEVTQTPSHQVTQMGQEVILRCVPISNHLYFYWYRQILGQKVEFLVSFYNNEISEKSEIFDDQFSVERPDGSNFTLKIRSTKLEDSAMYFCASGGEYSGRAGFGAGTRLSVL.